The 18 T cell receptor beta chains below come from one sample, sequenced in a study of blood T cell repertoires in COVID-19. Produced via immunoSEQ multiplex PCR; TCRdb's table is partial and in-frame only. The repertoire holds around 110,000 clones, with roughly 84% as singletons. Sequencing used peripheral blood. Receptors were obtained from a human donor in a cohort sampled during active COVID-19.

The V and J genes are TRBV7-2 and TRBJ1-2; D might be TRBD1 (6 bases). This CDR3 is 14 amino acids long. Deletions cut 5 bases from V and 8 bases from J, with 18 bases between. CDR1 is SGHTA, CDR2 FQGNSA, per germline. CDR3 coding DNA: TGTGCCAGCAGCCGGGACACCCCGCTTCGGGGCTACACCTTC. Its translation: CASSRDTPLRGYTF.

The chain recombines TRBV7-2 with TRBJ2-4, with TRBD1 identical over 7 bases. V dropped 1 base and J dropped 10; count of bases not matched to a gene: 7. Germline CDR1 SGHTA, CDR2 FQGNSA. The CDR3 length is 14 residues. CDR3 amino acids: CASSLDTGARIQYF. The DNA for the CDR3 is TGTGCCAGCAGCTTAGATACAGGGGCGAGAATTCAGTACTTC. Filled out from reference TRBV7-2 and TRBJ2-4, the complete variable domain reads GAGVSQSPSNKVTEKGKDVELRCDPISGHTALYWYRQSLGQGLEFLIYFQGNSAPDKSGLPSDRFSAERTGGSVSTLTIQRTQQEDSAVYLCASSLDTGARIQYFGAGTRLSVL.

This chain links TRBV4-2 with TRBJ2-6; 8 nucleotides align to TRBD1. Germline V gene sequence: CDR1 LGHNA, CDR2 YNFKEQ. The V gene end was trimmed by 5 bases and the J gene end by 4 bases; junction bases not matched to a gene: 16. The CDR3 contains 19 residues. The CDR3 DNA sequence: TGTGCCAGCAGCAAGGAGACAGGGGATATAGGGGCGGGGGCCAACGTCCTGACTTTC. This codes for CASSKETGDIGAGANVLTF.

V gene TRBV18 combines with J gene TRBJ1-2; 10 nucleotides match TRBD1. Germline V CDR1 and CDR2: KGHSH, LQKENI. The CDR3 has 14 residues. Germline trimming cut 3 bases from V and 7 bases from J; bases unmatched to any gene: 5. The CDR3 region has the DNA TGTGCCAGCTCACCTGAGACAGGGGGCGTTGGCTACACCTTC. This gives the protein CASSPETGGVGYTF.

The CDR3 loop reads CASSPQAGASYNEQFF. The DNA for the CDR3 is TGTGCCAGCAGCCCTCAAGCGGGAGCGTCCTACAATGAGCAGTTCTTC. The rearrangement links TRBV11-1 to TRBJ2-1; 8 bases line up with TRBD2. V lost 5 bases, J lost 1 base, and 7 bases stayed unmatched. The CDR3 length is 16 residues. Germline V gene lookup returns CDR1 SGHAT and CDR2 FQDESV (reference sequence).

CDR3 DNA sequence: TGTGCCATCAGTGAGTACGGAGGACAAGAGACCCAGTACTTC. Translation: CAISEYGGQETQYF. The chain joins TRBV10-3 to TRBJ2-5, with a possible D match to TRBD2 (5 bases). This CDR3 is 14 amino acids long. Germline lookup yields CDR1 ENHRY and CDR2 SYGVKD. Deletions cut 1 base from V and 2 bases from J, with 8 bases between.

The chain uses TRBV6-1 and TRBJ1-5; TRBD1 is a possible D gene (5 bases). Per germline, CDR1 MNHNS and CDR2 SASEGT. Trimming cost V 2 bases and J 7 bases, with 21 bases left between them. CDR3 length: 17 residues. CDR3 sequence: CASSESKGGRGNQPQHF. The DNA of the CDR3 is TGTGCCAGCAGTGAATCTAAGGGCGGCCGGGGGAACCAGCCCCAGCATTTT.

The chain joins TRBV7-2 to TRBJ2-4; D is possibly TRBD2 (6 bases). V was shortened by 4 bases and J by 1 base, with 11 bases between the two germline ends. Germline CDR1 SGHTA, CDR2 FQGNSA. The CDR3 spans 15 residues. In nucleotides, the CDR3 is TGTGCCAGCAGCTCCGGCGGAGGGGCCAAAAACATTCAGTACTTC. Protein product: CASSSGGGAKNIQYF.

The chain recombines TRBV4-1 with TRBJ1-5; D call uncertain. V was trimmed by 0 bases and J by 6 bases, leaving 9 bases between them. There are 14 residues in the CDR3. CDR1 MGHRA and CDR2 YSYEKL come from the germline V gene. The CDR3: CASSQDSVPQPQHF. DNA of the CDR3: TGCGCCAGCAGCCAAGATTCAGTTCCTCAGCCCCAGCATTTT.

This clone appeared once. The genes are TRBV28 and TRBJ2-7; unclear D gene. CDR1 and CDR2 (germline): MDHEN, SYDVKM. V was clipped by 2 bases and J by 1 base, with 6 bases between them. The CDR3 is 13 amino acids. CDR3 DNA: TGTGCCAGCAGTTTAGGGCAGTCCTACGAGCAGTACTTC. Protein product: CASSLGQSYEQYF.

DNA of the CDR3: TGTGCCAGCAGCCTCTCGGGGGAGACTGAAGCTTTCTTT. Translation gives CASSLSGETEAFF. The chain employs TRBV28 and TRBJ1-1; D is perhaps TRBD1 (5 bases). With 6 bases removed from V and 5 bases from J, the gap between germline ends came to 13 bases. CDR1 and CDR2 (germline): MDHEN, SYDVKM. The CDR3 runs to 13 residues.

This clone was observed a handful of times. The V call is TRBV29-1, the J call TRBJ1-4, with D uncertain. This CDR3 is built from 12 residues. V was clipped by 4 bases and J by 10 bases, with 13 bases between them. The germline V gene has CDR1 SQVTM and CDR2 ANQGSEA. The CDR3 is CSVGGVGGKLFF. The DNA for the CDR3 is TGCAGCGTTGGCGGAGTTGGCGGAAAACTGTTTTTT.

This clone is a singleton in its sample. The V gene is TRBV5-1, the J gene TRBJ2-7; D ambiguous. The CDR3 extends over 15 amino acids. Germline CDR1 is SGHRS and CDR2 is YFSETQ. V was shortened by 4 bases and J by 2 bases, with 16 bases between the two germline ends. Written as DNA, the CDR3 is TGCGCCAGCAGCCCCGAGGTGGTGGCCACCTACGAGCAGTACTTC. Its translation: CASSPEVVATYEQYF.

This chain joins TRBV28 and TRBJ2-1; TRBD2 matches 12 bases. V trimming: 4 bases; J trimming: 6 bases; junction bases outside the gene matches: 10. The CDR3 spans 17 residues. Germline V CDR1 and CDR2: MDHEN, SYDVKM. CDR3 amino acids: CASSSPSGRAPTNEQFF. CDR3 DNA sequence: TGTGCCAGCAGTTCCCCTAGCGGGAGGGCCCCGACCAATGAGCAGTTCTTC. Together with reference TRBV28 and TRBJ2-1, the CDR3 gives the full variable domain: DVKVTQSSRYLVKRTGEKVFLECVQDMDHENMFWYRQDPGLGLRLIYFSYDVKMKEKGDIPEGYSVSREKKERFSLILESASTNQTSMYLCASSSPSGRAPTNEQFFGPGTRLTVL.

The rearrangement links TRBV3-1 (or the pseudogene TRBV3-2) to TRBJ1-6; possibly TRBD1 for D (6 bases). Germline V gives CDR1 LGHDT, CDR2 YNNKEL (reference sequence). The CDR3 contains 16 residues. Trimming pared 4 bases from V and 7 bases from J, leaving 17 bases between. CDR3 in amino acids: CASSLPGPGVNSPLHF. The CDR3 coding sequence is TGTGCCAGCAGCCTTCCGGGTCCAGGGGTGAATTCACCCCTCCACTTT.

The rearrangement links TRBV30 to TRBJ1-2; TRBD1 matches at 7 bases. The V segment lost 2 bases and the J segment 2 bases; nucleotides outside the gene matches: 8. The CDR3 totals 15 residues. Germline V gives CDR1 GTSNPN, CDR2 SVGIG (reference sequence). The DNA for the CDR3 is TGTGCCTGGAGTATCCCTCACAGGGGAAACTATGGCTACACCTTC. Amino acids: CAWSIPHRGNYGYTF.

CDR3 in amino acids: CASSTGLVGEQYV. CDR3 DNA: TGTGCCAGCAGCACTGGACTAGTGGGGGAGCAGTACGTC. The chain joins TRBV7-8 to TRBJ2-7; TRBD2 matches at 7 bases. Trimming removed 5 bases from V and 7 bases from J; junction bases left unmatched: 8. The CDR3 runs 13 residues. CDR1 is SGHVS and CDR2 is FQNEAQ in the germline V gene.

This clone appeared a single time. The chain combines TRBV4-2 with TRBJ1-1, with 8 bases aligning to TRBD1. Per the germline V gene, CDR1 is LGHNA and CDR2 is YNFKEQ. This CDR3 is 15 amino acids long. The ends lost 3 bases at V and 5 bases at J; junction bases unmatched: 8. The CDR3 here is CASSQPRTGKTEAFF. CDR3 DNA sequence: TGTGCCAGCAGCCAGCCCCGGACAGGGAAGACTGAAGCTTTCTTT.